The rows below give T cell receptor beta chains drawn from one sample of a study of blood T cell repertoires in COVID-19. TCRdb's copy holds only in-frame clones and misses some; the assay was immunoSEQ multiplex PCR. This table has about 87,000 clones, about 87% appearing once. Sequences were obtained from peripheral blood. These receptor sequences come from a man aged 40-50 years with acute or convalescent COVID-19. CDR3s include the opening cysteine and the closing phenylalanine or tryptophan. A D gene is named only where the DNA matches it firmly. Part of the rows lack a size; the others show once, few, many or a class for expanded clones.

v_call clone_size d_call cdr3_aa
TRBV5-6 . TRBD2 CASSLYVAGGITDTQYF
TRBV19 . . CASSIAVGAEAFF
TRBV7-9 . TRBD2 CASSKGLGLARETQYF
TRBV11-2 . . CASSLNSGANQPQHF
TRBV4-3 once TRBD1 CASSQDFPGTANYGYTF
TRBV29-1 few . CSVGQGGNYGYTF
TRBV5-5 . . CASSLALVNEKLFF
TRBV19 . . CASSIRGGHSPLHF
TRBV5-6 . . CASSSGYRGTDTQYF
TRBV9 . TRBD1 CASSPRQGDTEAFF
TRBV4-2 . TRBD2 CASSRTGGRQFF
TRBV10-3 . . CAISELTTILATDTQYF
TRBV12-3/TRBV12-4 . . CASSWGSTDTQYF
TRBV7-2 . . CASSPLTVGGTDTQYF
TRBV28 . TRBD1 CASSIPGQGAHGYTF
TRBV2 . TRBD2 CASSEYQREHYEQYF
TRBV5-1 . TRBD1 CASSYSGTGHVGTQETQYF
TRBV7-2 . TRBD1 CASSLDRVTGEQYF
TRBV4-2 . . CASSQSTVKDTEAFF